The 15 T cell receptor beta chains listed next were all sequenced from one sample in a study of CD8+ T cells in alopecia areata. RNA was isolated and reverse transcribed to cDNA, the sequencing template. The table came from immunoSEQ multiplex PCR; TCRdb's copy has only in-frame clones and leaves some out. The profile shows some 200,000 clones, about 56% of them singletons. Source material: CD8+ T cells sorted from blood. The source is a human donor in good health.

V is TRBV5-6 and J is TRBJ2-3; D is unresolved. Trimming took off 6 bases at V and 5 bases at J, with 13 bases between the two ends. The length of the CDR3 is 13 residues. Germline CDR1 SGHDT, CDR2 YYEEEE. The chain's CDR3 is CASTTGLEDTQYF. Here the CDR3 DNA reads TGTGCCAGCACCACGGGCCTGGAAGATACGCAGTATTTT.

V usage is TRBV9 and J usage is TRBJ2-2; TRBD1 is a possible D gene (5 bases). The germline V and J ends were trimmed by 6 bases and 1 base, with 10 bases remaining between them. The germline V gene encodes CDR1 SGDLS and CDR2 YYNGEE. The CDR3 is made up of 14 amino acids. The CDR3 here is CASMGTGNTGELFF. The CDR3 DNA reads as TGTGCCAGCATGGGTACAGGGAACACCGGGGAGCTGTTTTTT. The full variable domain, rest sourced from reference TRBV9 and TRBJ2-2, is DSGVTQTPKHLITATGQRVTLRCSPRSGDLSVYWYQQSLDQGLQFLIQYYNGEERAKGNILERFSAQQFPDLHSELNLSSLELGDSALYFCASMGTGNTGELFFGEGSRLTVL.

The chain employs TRBV29-1 and TRBJ2-3; either TRBD1 or TRBD2 may fit D (5 bases each). Germline CDR1 is SQVTM and CDR2 is ANQGSEA. Between the trimmed V and J ends, which lost 2 bases and 0 bases, there was a span of 12 bases. CDR3 size: 15 residues. This CDR3 reads CSVEMIGTSTDTQYF. For the CDR3, the DNA is TGCAGCGTTGAAATGATCGGGACCAGCACAGATACGCAGTATTTT.

This chain links TRBV5-1 with TRBJ2-1; TRBD2 matches at 12 bases. The CDR3 covers 16 residues. V lost 3 bases, J lost 0 bases, and 1 base stayed unmatched. Germline lookup yields CDR1 SGHRS and CDR2 YFSETQ. CDR3 nucleotides: TGCGCCAGCAGCTGGGGACTAGCGGGCTCCTACAATGAGCAGTTCTTC. This translates into CASSWGLAGSYNEQFF.

The chain carries TRBV23-1 and TRBJ2-6, with D possibly being TRBD2 (5 bases). TRBV23-1 is labeled an ORF, and its function is uncertain. This CDR3 is 15 amino acids long. V was cut by 3 bases and J by 3 bases, with 9 bases left in between. In DNA form, the CDR3 reads TGCGCCAGCAGTCACTATGGAGGTGGGGCCAACGTCCTGACTTTC. Encoded protein: CASSHYGGGANVLTF.

This clone was counted a few times. The rearrangement uses TRBV29-1 and TRBJ2-7, with TRBD1 identical over 7 bases. The CDR3 has 14 amino acids. Germline CDR1 reads SQVTM; CDR2 reads ANQGSEA. After removal of 4 bases from V and 2 bases from J, the junction contained 8 bases not matched to a gene. In nucleotides, the CDR3 is TGCAGCGTTGTAGGACAGGAAACCACCTACGAGCAGTACTTC. This sequence encodes CSVVGQETTYEQYF.

The gene calls are TRBV5-6 and TRBJ2-7; unclear D gene. Germline loops: CDR1 SGHDT, CDR2 YYEEEE. The CDR3 covers 14 residues. Trimming took off 2 bases at V and 3 bases at J, with 12 bases between the two ends. Written as DNA, the CDR3 is TGTGCCAGCAGCTTATCGGATCCTTACTACGAGCAGTACTTC. It codes for CASSLSDPYYEQYF.

This clone showed up just a few times. The chain combines TRBV14 with TRBJ2-5; D is possibly TRBD2 (6 bases). CDR1 is SGHDN and CDR2 is FVKESK in the germline V gene. Trimming left V 4 bases short and J 5 bases short, with 14 bases between. The CDR3 totals 14 residues. The CDR3 spells CASSLGGMWETQYF. In DNA, the CDR3 is TGTGCCAGCAGCCTCGGAGGGATGTGGGAGACCCAGTACTTC. Full variable domain (outside the CDR3, taken from reference TRBV14 and TRBJ2-5): EAGVTQFPSHSVIEKGQTVTLRCDPISGHDNLYWYRRVMGKEIKFLLHFVKESKQDESGMPNNRFLAERTGGTYSTLKVQPAELEDSGVYFCASSLGGMWETQYFGPGTRLLVL.

The chain has TRBV27 and TRBJ2-4; TRBD2 matches 9 bases. This CDR3 has 15 amino acids. V dropped 6 bases and J dropped 6; count of bases not matched to a gene: 9. Germline CDR1 reads MNHEY; CDR2 reads SMNVEV (reference sequence). CDR3 coding DNA: TGTGCCAGCAGAGTAGCGGGGGAGCCAGTAAACATTCAGTACTTC. Its protein product is CASRVAGEPVNIQYF.

The chain uses TRBV7-8 and TRBJ1-5; D is possibly TRBD1 (5 bases). The CDR3 contains 14 residues. CDR1 is SGHVS, CDR2 FQNEAQ, per germline. Trimming removed 1 base from V and 1 base from J, with 5 bases in between. The CDR3 loop reads CASSLGQSNQPQHF. The CDR3 DNA sequence: TGTGCCAGCAGCTTAGGACAGAGCAATCAGCCCCAGCATTTT.

This chain joins TRBV7-8 and TRBJ2-3; D could derive from TRBD1 or TRBD2 (5 bases each). CDR3 length equals 15 residues. In germline, CDR1 is SGHVS, CDR2 FQNEAQ. Trimming removed 1 base from V and 6 bases from J, with 14 bases in between. In DNA form, the CDR3 reads TGTGCCAGCAGCTTAGTTGGGACCAAGGGGGATACGCAGTATTTT. Translating gives CASSLVGTKGDTQYF.

There are a few counts of this clone. The gene calls are TRBV18 and TRBJ2-2; D might be TRBD1 or TRBD2, each matching 5 bases. Deletions cut 1 base from V and 0 bases from J, with 6 bases between. The CDR3 has 15 amino acids. The germline CDR1 and CDR2 sequences are KGHSH and LQKENI. The CDR3, as DNA: TGTGCCAGCTCACCACTGGGACCGAACACCGGGGAGCTGTTTTTT. Its protein is CASSPLGPNTGELFF. Full variable domain (missing parts from reference TRBV18 and TRBJ2-2): NAGVMQNPRHLVRRRGQEARLRCSPMKGHSHVYWYRQLPEEGLKFMVYLQKENIIDESGMPKERFSAEFPKEGPSILRIQQVVRGDSAAYFCASSPLGPNTGELFFGEGSRLTVL.

V is TRBV7-9 and J is TRBJ2-1; the D is unclear. V dropped 6 bases and J dropped 2 bases, with 5 bases sitting between them. Germline loops: CDR1 SEHNR, CDR2 FQNEAQ (reference sequence). CDR3 length equals 12 residues. The CDR3 nucleotides are TGTGCCAGCAGGACCGCCTACAATGAGCAGTTCTTC. Translated, it gives CASRTAYNEQFF.

This clone has a handful of counts. The chain is built from TRBV19 and TRBJ1-2; the D gene is possibly TRBD1 (5 bases). The CDR3 extends over 12 amino acids. The V gene's germline CDR1 is LNHDA and CDR2 SQIVND (reference sequence). V lost 3 bases to trimming and J lost 7 bases, with 9 bases between them. CDR3 sequence (DNA): TGTGCCAGTAGTATTGGCGGGACTGGCTACACCTTC. This encodes CASSIGGTGYTF.

This sequence joins TRBV6-6 and TRBJ1-5; D remains unclear. The CDR3 is made up of 13 amino acids. V was trimmed by 5 bases and J by 3 bases, leaving 8 bases between them. The germline V gene encodes CDR1 MNHNY and CDR2 SVGAGI (reference sequence). The CDR3 coding sequence is TGTGCCAGCAGTACTGGGGACAATCAGCCCCAGCATTTT. It codes for CASSTGDNQPQHF.